This T cell receptor beta chain was obtained from a study of cytomegalovirus exposure and HLA in healthy donors. The CDR3 runs to 15 residues. Germline V lookup: CDR1 SQVTM, CDR2 ANQGSEA. This clone appeared a single time. The PCR employed 60 Vbeta primers together with 13 Jbeta primers. Only in-frame clones appear in the TCRdb table, and some are missing; sequencing was by immunoSEQ multiplex PCR. The sample holds roughly 100,000 clones; around 82% are singletons and the top ten take roughly 1.8%. Material: PBMCs. The TCR comes from a woman aged 40 to 50 in good health and CMV-seronegative. This chain connects TRBV29-1 to TRBJ2-5, with 10 bases fitting TRBD2. Gene TRBJ2-7 matches the end of the DNA better, so the J call may be wrong. The CDR3: CSVEVATSGTYEQYF. CDR3 DNA: TGCAGCGTTGAAGTCGCAACTAGCGGGACTTACGAGCAGTACTTC.